This is a list of T cell receptor beta chains from one sample in a study of T cell responses to AZD1222 COVID-19 vaccine. Using immunoSEQ multiplex PCR, the repertoire was profiled, and TCRdb retains in-frame clones only, with some absent. The sample includes some 150,000 clones, roughly 87% of them seen just once. Sample: peripheral blood, taken 28 days after the second dose of the MenACWY control vaccine. The receptors originated from an adult who received the MenACWY meningococcal vaccine as a control. Each CDR3 is given with its conserved first and last residue. The order of the fields is J gene, D gene, clone size, V gene, CDR3 DNA, CDR3 protein. The D gene is left open where the match is weak. Size values are once, few and many counts, or a class for expanded clones, and some rows have none.

TRBJ2-7 TRBD1 - TRBV10-3 TGTGCCATCAGTCTGGGGACAGCCTACGAGCAGTACTTC CAISLGTAYEQYF
TRBJ2-7 TRBD2 - TRBV29-1 TGCAGCGTTGAATCGACTAGCGGGAATCGGTTCGAGCAGTACTTC CSVESTSGNRFEQYF
TRBJ1-1 - - TRBV29-1 TGCAGCGTTGGGTCCGGACAGCACACTGAAGCTTTCTTT CSVGSGQHTEAFF
TRBJ1-2 - once TRBV6-2/TRBV6-3 TGTGCCAGCAGTTGGGACCGACGTACCGGGGGCGAAAGCTATGGCTACACCTTC CASSWDRRTGGESYGYTF
TRBJ1-1 TRBD1 once TRBV5-1 TGCGCCAGCAGCTCGTCGACAGGGGGCACTGAAGCTTTCTTT CASSSSTGGTEAFF
TRBJ1-6 - - TRBV5-8 TGTGCCAGCAGCTTGATTGGGCCCCCACAGCTCTTT CASSLIGPPQLF
TRBJ1-1 - - TRBV6-2/TRBV6-3 TGTGCCAGCAGTTACTCGGGGGGGCTTGGGACTGAAGCTTTCTTT CASSYSGGLGTEAFF
TRBJ1-1 - - TRBV29-1 TGCAGCGTTGCGGGCGAGGGTGCAGCTTTCTTT CSVAGEGAAFF
TRBJ2-2 TRBD1 - TRBV18 TGTGCCAGCTCCAGGGACAGGGCGAACACCGGGGAGCTGTTTTTT CASSRDRANTGELFF
TRBJ1-1 - - TRBV5-1 TGCGCCAGCAGCTTTGCGGCGCTGAACACTGAAGCTTTCTTT CASSFAALNTEAFF
TRBJ1-5 - few TRBV5-4 TGTGCCAGCAGTTTTTTCCCAGCCCCCGGGGGAAGGCCCCAGCATTTT CASSFFPAPGGRPQHF
TRBJ2-2 TRBD1 few TRBV24-1 TGTGCCACCACCCGGGACAGGGGGGACACCGGGGAGCTGTTTTTT CATTRDRGDTGELFF
TRBJ2-7 TRBD1 - TRBV6-1 TGTGCCAGCAGTGAAAAGGGACAGGGCCGTCTATGGGTCTACGAGCAGTACTTC CASSEKGQGRLWVYEQYF
TRBJ2-5 - - TRBV10-3 TGTGCCATCAGCTTCGGGACGCAAGAGACCCAGTACTTC CAISFGTQETQYF
TRBJ2-7 - - TRBV7-2 TGTGCCAGCAGCTTAGCAAGCACAGGATACGAGCAGTACTTC CASSLASTGYEQYF
TRBJ1-5 - - TRBV25-1 TGTGCCAGCAGTGAGGGCGCAGGGGCTAATCAGCCCCAGCATTTT CASSEGAGANQPQHF
TRBJ2-3 TRBD1 - TRBV2 TGTGCCAGCAGGGGGACAGGGGGTAGCACAGATACGCAGTATTTT CASRGTGGSTDTQYF
TRBJ1-5 TRBD1 once TRBV7-9 TGTGCCAGCAGCACGCAGGGGGTGAATCAGCCCCAGCATTTT CASSTQGVNQPQHF
TRBJ1-1 - once TRBV29-1 TGCAGCGTCACCGACTTTGGGGGAGGCACTGAAGCTTTCTTT CSVTDFGGGTEAFF
TRBJ1-1 TRBD1 - TRBV5-1 TGCGCCAGCAGCTTGGAAGGGACAGGGGGGACTGAAGCTTTCTTT CASSLEGTGGTEAFF
TRBJ2-7 - - TRBV5-6 TGTGCCAGCAGCTTGGGGGTCAGCGCCTACGAGCAGTACTTC CASSLGVSAYEQYF
TRBJ2-5 - once TRBV5-5 TGTGCCAGCAGCTTGGCCACCGGGGCAGAGACCCAGTACTTC CASSLATGAETQYF
TRBJ1-6 TRBD1 - TRBV7-9 TGTGCCAGCAGCACGGGACAGGGGGAGTCCTCCTATAATTCACCCCTCCACTTT CASSTGQGESSYNSPLHF
TRBJ2-1 - - TRBV28 TGTGCCAGCAGCCAACAGCGTCTTTACTACAATGAGCAGTTCTTC CASSQQRLYYNEQFF
TRBJ1-2 TRBD1 - TRBV9 TGTGCCAGCAGCCCGGGACAGGGAAGGATCTATGGCTACACCTTC CASSPGQGRIYGYTF
TRBJ1-1 - - TRBV12-3/TRBV12-4 TGTGCCAGCAATGGGAGGACTGAAGCTTTCTTT CASNGRTEAFF
TRBJ1-5 - - TRBV6-2/TRBV6-3 TGTGCCAGCAGTTACTGGGGTTATTCTCAGCCCCAGCATTTT CASSYWGYSQPQHF
TRBJ1-4 - - TRBV30 TGTGCCTGGAGTGTTAGCAGCGAAAAACTGTTTTTT CAWSVSSEKLFF
TRBJ2-3 - - TRBV9 TGTGCCAGCAGCGTGGGCTCCTATGGCACAGATACGCAGTATTTT CASSVGSYGTDTQYF
TRBJ1-1 - - TRBV19 TGTGCCAGTAGTTATAGGAACACTGAAGCTTTCTTT CASSYRNTEAFF
TRBJ2-3 - once TRBV6-5 TGTGCCAGCAGTTCACTGGGGAGCACAGATACGCAGTATTTT CASSSLGSTDTQYF
TRBJ1-1 - - TRBV6-2/TRBV6-3 TGTGCCAGCAGTTACTCGCTCGGGACTGAAGCTTTCTTT CASSYSLGTEAFF
TRBJ2-1 TRBD2 - TRBV5-1 TGCGCCAGCAGCTCGACTAGCGGAGGGCGTGAGCAGTTCTTC CASSSTSGGREQFF
TRBJ2-7 TRBD2 - TRBV7-8 TGTGCCAGCAGCTTAGTAGGGCGGGGGGGCCTATCCTACGAGCAGTACTTC CASSLVGRGGLSYEQYF
TRBJ1-1 - - TRBV19 TGTGCCAGTAGTATTAGGGGTGAAGCTTTCTTT CASSIRGEAFF
TRBJ2-5 - - TRBV18 TGTGCCAGCTCACCAATTCGGGTTCGGGAAGAGACCCAGTACTTC CASSPIRVREETQYF
TRBJ2-5 - - TRBV4-3 TGCGCCAGCAGCCAAGTGGCTTGGGGCGAGACCCAGTACTTC CASSQVAWGETQYF